One and the same sample provided the 18 T cell receptor beta chains below, sequenced in a study of CD8+ T cells in alopecia areata (dated by TCRdb to the late 2010s). The time point label, as the study defines it: less than five weeks on oral tofacitinib. Explained via the paper, the treatment or condition label denotes: oral pan-JAK inhibitor, 5-10 mg twice daily. Receptor amplification or capture employed the immunoSEQ multiplex PCR assay. To provide template for TCR sequencing, every sample had RNA extracted and reverse transcribed into cDNA. This is the immuneACCESS table as TCRdb keeps it, with only in-frame sequences that have V and J called. A part of the clones is gone; compared with another copy, unresolved V genes explain less than half, and the rest is unexplained. The sample profile shows about 210,000 clones; 50% to 60% of them were found once. The biggest ten clones account for roughly 1.4% of the sample.

The sequences come from CD4+ T cells sorted from blood, collected at week 4, from a patient treated with tofacitinib. The receptors originated from a human donor with alopecia areata.

The chain couples TRBV9 to TRBJ1-6; D is undetermined. CDR1 is SGDLS, CDR2 YYNGEE, per germline. The CDR3 consists of 13 residues. V lost 0 bases to trimming and J lost 8 bases, with 6 bases between them. The CDR3 sequence: CASSVASDSPLHF. CDR3 nucleotides: TGTGCCAGCAGCGTAGCATCAGATTCACCCCTCCACTTT.

This chain uses TRBV19 with TRBJ1-1, with D perhaps TRBD1 (6 bases). Germline-derived CDR1 and CDR2 are LNHDA and SQIVND (reference sequence). Trimming cost V 6 bases and J 0 bases, with 11 bases left between them. The length of the CDR3 is 14 residues. The CDR3 is CASSHGQLNTEAFF. The DNA of the CDR3 is TGTGCCAGTAGCCACGGACAGTTGAACACTGAAGCTTTCTTT.

The rearrangement uses TRBV6-5 and TRBJ2-3; D is perhaps TRBD1 or TRBD2 (5 bases each). The length of the CDR3 is 14 residues. Germline V CDR1 and CDR2: MNHEY, SVGAGI. Trimming shortened V by 0 bases and J by 6 bases, and 10 bases separated the two germline ends. The CDR3 nucleotides are TGTGCCAGCAGTTACTCGAGGGGACGCGATACGCAGTATTTT. It translates to CASSYSRGRDTQYF.

V usage is TRBV2 and J usage is TRBJ1-2; D uncertain. In germline, CDR1 is SNHLY, CDR2 FYNNEI. V lost 6 bases and J lost 6, with 11 bases in between. This CDR3 comprises 12 residues. The CDR3 loop is CASSPNGHGYTF. Written as DNA, the CDR3 is TGTGCCAGCAGCCCTAATGGACATGGCTACACCTTC.

The chain uses TRBV29-1 and TRBJ2-3, with 7 bases fitting TRBD2. Trimming took 6 bases from V and 2 from J; bases not matched to a gene: 5. The CDR3 totals 13 residues. Germline V lookup: CDR1 SQVTM, CDR2 ANQGSEA. CDR3 loop: CSVSGTTTDTQYF. CDR3 coding DNA: TGCAGCGTCTCCGGGACTACCACAGATACGCAGTATTTT.

The chain has TRBV27 and TRBJ2-7; D perhaps matches TRBD1 (6 bases). In germline, CDR1 is MNHEY, CDR2 SMNVEV (reference sequence). CDR3 size: 17 residues. Trimming took 5 bases from V and 5 from J, leaving 25 bases between them. The CDR3 nucleotides read TGTGCCAGCAGTGCTAAGCTCAGGGGTCGCTGGTCCGACGAGCAGTACTTC. It specifies CASSAKLRGRWSDEQYF.

The gene calls are TRBV11-2 and TRBJ2-6, with TRBD1 as a possible D gene (5 bases). Germline V CDR1 and CDR2: SGHAT, FQNNGV. The ends were cut back, 1 base at V and 1 base at J, with 14 bases in the middle. The CDR3 has 18 residues. CDR3 sequence: CASSLGQGVPSGANVLTF. Here the CDR3 DNA reads TGTGCCAGCAGCTTAGGGCAGGGCGTCCCATCTGGGGCCAACGTCCTGACTTTC. The whole variable domain, filled in from reference TRBV11-2 and TRBJ2-6, reads EAGVAQSPRYKIIEKRQSVAFWCNPISGHATLYWYQQILGQGPKLLIQFQNNGVVDDSQLPKDRFSAERLKGVDSTLKIQPAKLEDSAVYLCASSLGQGVPSGANVLTFGAGSRLTVL.

The chain uses TRBV30 and TRBJ1-2, with TRBD1 identical over 7 bases. This CDR3 contains 13 residues. V lost 0 bases, J lost 3 bases, and 1 base stayed unmatched. Germline values: CDR1 GTSNPN, CDR2 SVGIG (reference sequence). CDR3 coding DNA: TGTGCCTGGAGTGTTACAGGGGACTATGGCTACACCTTC. Translation gives CAWSVTGDYGYTF.

This clone was detected only a few times. The rearrangement links TRBV7-2 to TRBJ2-3, with TRBD2 matching 10 bases. This CDR3 is 16 amino acids long. CDR1 SGHTA and CDR2 FQGNSA come from the germline V gene. The V segment lost 5 bases and the J segment 4 bases; nucleotides outside the gene matches: 9. The CDR3 spells CASSLLAGGSADTQYF. The DNA for the CDR3 is TGTGCCAGCAGCCTATTAGCGGGGGGTTCGGCAGATACGCAGTATTTT.

The CDR3 region is CASSQDPGQGYEQYF. The CDR3 nucleotides are TGCGCCAGCAGCCAAGATCCGGGACAGGGCTACGAGCAGTACTTC. The V call is TRBV4-3, the J call TRBJ2-7, with 9 bases lining up with TRBD1. J gave up 3 bases and V 0 bases, and 3 bases lay outside the gene matches. The CDR3 is 15 residues long. In germline, CDR1 is LGHNA, CDR2 YSLEER.

The chain uses TRBV14 and TRBJ2-5; D is unclear. V gave up 1 base and J gave up 5 bases, with 8 bases separating them. CDR1 and CDR2 from the germline V gene are SGHDN and FVKESK. CDR3 length equals 13 residues. The CDR3, as DNA: TGTGCCAGCAGCCAAGCGTATCTCGAGACCCAGTACTTC. It specifies CASSQAYLETQYF.

The chain has TRBV2 and TRBJ2-1; D might be TRBD2 (5 bases). The germline gives CDR1 SNHLY, CDR2 FYNNEI. V lost 6 bases to trimming and J lost 5 bases, with 11 bases between them. This CDR3 contains 13 residues. The chain's CDR3 is CASRADWDNEQFF. The CDR3 nucleotides read TGTGCCAGCAGGGCGGACTGGGACAATGAGCAGTTCTTC. Full variable domain (remainder filled in from reference TRBV2 and TRBJ2-1): EPEVTQTPSHQVTQMGQEVILRCVPISNHLYFYWYRQILGQKVEFLVSFYNNEISEKSEIFDDQFSVERPDGSNFTLKIRSTKLEDSAMYFCASRADWDNEQFFGPGTRLTVL.

CDR3 loop: CASSLVSGSYNEQFF. CDR3 bases: TGCGCCAGCAGCTTGGTGAGTGGCTCCTACAATGAGCAGTTCTTC. The gene calls are TRBV5-1 and TRBJ2-1; D uncertain. The CDR3 spans 15 residues. Germline V gene sequence: CDR1 SGHRS, CDR2 YFSETQ. Deletions cut 0 bases from V and 0 bases from J, with 7 bases between.

V is TRBV29-1 and J is TRBJ1-2; 8 bases fit TRBD1. The CDR3 is 13 amino acids. The V gene end was trimmed by 7 bases and the J gene end by 2 bases; junction bases not matched to a gene: 6. CDR1 and CDR2 from the germline V gene are SQVTM and ANQGSEA. As DNA, the CDR3 is TGCAGCGCCTCGACAGGGGCCAACTATGGCTACACCTTC. Residues: CSASTGANYGYTF.

This clone was counted a few times. The chain combines TRBV18 with TRBJ1-1; 7 bases map to TRBD1. The CDR3 is made up of 15 amino acids. With V trimmed by 5 bases and J by 0 bases, 6 bases remained unmatched. In germline, CDR1 is KGHSH, CDR2 LQKENI. The CDR3 sequence is CASSEDRVMNTEAFF. As DNA, the CDR3 is TGTGCCAGCTCAGAAGACAGGGTGATGAACACTGAAGCTTTCTTT.

This chain joins TRBV2 and TRBJ2-7; 9 nucleotides agree with TRBD1. CDR3 size: 14 residues. J gave up 3 bases and V 10 bases, and 10 bases lay outside the gene matches. Germline values: CDR1 SNHLY, CDR2 FYNNEI. CDR3 residues: CAIIRGGQGYEQYF. The CDR3 nucleotides are TGTGCCATAATACGTGGGGGACAGGGCTACGAGCAGTACTTC.

V gene TRBV7-9 combines with J gene TRBJ1-2; D is uncertain. V lost 1 base and J lost 5, with 5 bases in between. Germline lookup yields CDR1 SEHNR and CDR2 FQNEAQ (reference sequence). CDR3 size: 12 residues. CDR3 protein: CASSLGVYGYTF. In DNA form, the CDR3 reads TGTGCCAGCAGCTTAGGAGTTTATGGCTACACCTTC.

This clone was observed a single time. The chain uses TRBV29-1 and TRBJ1-1; D is unclear. The ends were cut back, 7 bases at V and 3 bases at J, with 6 bases in the middle. The CDR3 totals 10 residues. Germline V gene lookup returns CDR1 SQVTM and CDR2 ANQGSEA. CDR3 protein: CSAFYTEAFF. CDR3 DNA: TGCAGCGCCTTCTACACTGAAGCTTTCTTT.